The source of this T cell receptor beta chain is a study of blood T cell repertoires in COVID-19. Overall study: Samples of COVID-19 (acute and convalescent) were obtained from the United States, Italy and Spain.

The ends lost 2 bases at V and 3 bases at J; junction bases unmatched: 8. Germline V CDR1 and CDR2: SGHVS, FQNEAQ. This CDR3 has 16 residues. Methods used by the authors: Reference gene primer amplification gave nucleated cell count estimates. The data were produced by immunoSEQ multiplex PCR, yet TCRdb's version contains in-frame clones alone and is incomplete. V and J calls and clone size are copied from that table; D and trimming were computed from the DNA. Among approximately 50,000 clones listed, more than 75% were seen once. The sequence came from a human donor in a cohort sampled during active COVID-19. The specimen was peripheral blood. The V call is TRBV7-8, the J call TRBJ1-1, with TRBD1 matching 8 bases. The CDR3 spells CASSLLQGVGDTEAFF. The CDR3 bases are TGTGCCAGCAGCTTATTACAGGGGGTAGGGGACACTGAAGCTTTCTTT.